Listed below are T cell receptor beta chains from one sample, sequenced in a study of CD8 T cells in ankylosing spondylitis. MiXCR, run by TCRdb on the 5' RACE reads, gives a single entry per CDR3 protein. The sample carries 250,000 to 400,000 distinct CDR3 sequences, 9.5% to 13% recorded once. Sequencing was performed on blood, either unsorted or a sorted T cell fraction (not recorded which). The source of these receptors is a female donor with ankylosing spondylitis or in good health (not recorded which). The CDR3 runs from the conserved cysteine through the conserved F or W. D genes are given only for firm matches. A clone size is listed for some rows: how often the clone was seen (once, few, many), or a class if it is expanded.

j_call	v_call	clone_size	d_call	cdr3_nt	cdr3_aa
TRBJ2-3	TRBV24-1	many	.	TGTGCCACCAGTGTTCCTAGGCCCGGGGGACTTAGCACAGATACGCAGTATTTT	CATSVPRPGGLSTDTQYF
TRBJ1-5	TRBV12-3/TRBV12-4	many	TRBD1	TGTGCCAGCAGCTCACTCCTAACAGGGGTTGGTCAGCCCCAGCATTTT	CASSSLLTGVGQPQHF
TRBJ2-3	TRBV3-1	.	TRBD2	TGTGCCAGCAGCCAAGTAGCTAGCGGGGATACGCAGTATTTT	CASSQVASGDTQYF
TRBJ2-1	TRBV20-1	few	TRBD2	TGCAGTGCTCGTGCAGGAGGCGGGAGTGCGAGAAATGAGCAGTTCTTC	CSARAGGGSARNEQFF
TRBJ2-7	TRBV20-1	many	TRBD1	TGCAGTGTTCGTCCTGACAGGGACAACGAGCAGTACTTC	CSVRPDRDNEQYF
TRBJ2-2	TRBV12-3/TRBV12-4	.	.	TGTGCCATAAGACGGGGTAACACCGGGGAGCTGTTTTTT	CAIRRGNTGELFF
TRBJ2-3	TRBV6-1	.	.	TGTGCCAGCAGTGATACAGGGTCTAGCACAGATACGCAGTATTTT	CASSDTGSSTDTQYF
TRBJ2-7	TRBV29-1	.	TRBD1	TGCAGCGTGGACGTTACAGGGGGCCTCCTGGTCGAGCAGTACTTC	CSVDVTGGLLVEQYF
TRBJ2-3	TRBV29-1	many	.	TGCAGCGTTTTGGACGGAACAGATACGCAGTATTTT	CSVLDGTDTQYF
TRBJ1-1	TRBV6-5	once	TRBD1	TGTGCCAGCAGTTACGCCAGGGGGGGCACTGAAGCTTTCTTT	CASSYARGGTEAFF
TRBJ2-3	TRBV4-3	many	.	TGCGCCAGCAGCCAAGATCTTATCGTCAGGCTCACAGATACGCAGTATTTT	CASSQDLIVRLTDTQYF
TRBJ1-1	TRBV20-1	.	TRBD1	TGCAGTGCTAGACCAGGGGGGAACACTGAAGCTTTCTTT	CSARPGGNTEAFF
TRBJ2-7	TRBV3-1	many	TRBD2	TGTGCCAGCAGCCAGAGTTCGGGACTAGCAGACGAGCAGTACTTC	CASSQSSGLADEQYF
TRBJ1-2	TRBV5-1	many	TRBD1	TGCGCCAGCAGCCGAGCACAGGGGATCTATGGCTACACCTTC	CASSRAQGIYGYTF
TRBJ1-2	TRBV3-1	many	.	TGTGCCAGCAGCCAAGATCTTTGGGCAGCTGCTAACTATGGCTACACCTTC	CASSQDLWAAANYGYTF
TRBJ2-5	TRBV27	few	.	TGTGCCAGCAGTTTGGTTTCAACCTACCGGGAGACCCAGTACTTC	CASSLVSTYRETQYF
TRBJ1-3	TRBV5-1	many	.	TGCGCCAGCAGCCAGGACGGAAGCTCTGGAAACACCATATATTTT	CASSQDGSSGNTIYF
TRBJ2-1	TRBV24-1	many	TRBD2	TGTGCCACCAGTGATCCCGGGACTAGCGGTTACAATGAGCAGTTCTTC	CATSDPGTSGYNEQFF
TRBJ2-2	TRBV7-2	few	TRBD2	TGTGCCAGCAGCTTAGGGTTGAGACTAGCGACCACCGGGGAGCTGTTTTTT	CASSLGLRLATTGELFF
TRBJ1-4	TRBV7-2	few	TRBD1	TGTGCCAGCAGCGGCCCAGGGGGAGGACTGTTTTTT	CASSGPGGGLFF
TRBJ2-3	TRBV9	.	TRBD2	TGTGCCAGCAGCTCTCGCGCCCTTAGCGGGGGGGCTACGCAGTATTTT	CASSSRALSGGATQYF
TRBJ2-2	TRBV9	few	TRBD2	TGTGCCAGCAGCGTAATTCCACTAGCGGGGGTTATTCCTGCCGGGGAGCTGTTTTTT	CASSVIPLAGVIPAGELFF
TRBJ2-5	TRBV12-3/TRBV12-4	many	.	TGTGCCAGCAGTTACTTGGACGAAGAGACCCAGTACTTC	CASSYLDEETQYF
TRBJ2-6	TRBV5-1	many	.	TGCGCCAGCAGCTTGACGGGAAAGTCTGGGGCCAACGTCCTGACTTTC	CASSLTGKSGANVLTF
TRBJ1-2	TRBV5-1	many	.	TGCGCCAGCAGCTTGCCCGGACCGGATGGCTACACCTTC	CASSLPGPDGYTF
TRBJ2-3	TRBV20-1	.	.	TGCAGTGCTAGAGATCACAGCACAGATACGCAGTATTTT	CSARDHSTDTQYF
TRBJ2-7	TRBV20-1	many	TRBD2	TGCAGTGCTCCTCGGGGGGACCCTACGGTCGAGCAGTACTTC	CSAPRGDPTVEQYF
TRBJ1-1	TRBV12-3/TRBV12-4	.	.	TGTGCCAGCAGTTTTTCCACAGGGATGTCGGCTGAAGCTTTCTTT	CASSFSTGMSAEAFF
TRBJ2-1	TRBV20-1	few	.	TGCTGTGCTAGAGATTGGCTAGCCCGGAGCTCCTACAATGAGCAGTTCTTC	CCARDWLARSSYNEQFF
TRBJ1-6	TRBV12-3/TRBV12-4	many	.	TGTGCCAGTAGACCGAGCTCCTATAATTCACCCCTCCACTTT	CASRPSSYNSPLHF
TRBJ1-6	TRBV6-2/TRBV6-3	many	TRBD1	TGTGCCAGCAGTTACTCAGAGGGGGCTAAATCACCCCTCCACTTT	CASSYSEGAKSPLHF
TRBJ2-1	TRBV6-1	many	TRBD2	TGTGCCAGCAGTACCATAGCGGGAAGCTCCTACAATGAGCAGTTCTTC	CASSTIAGSSYNEQFF
TRBJ2-7	TRBV25-1	many	.	TGTGCCAGCAGTGAATCTGGTTTTGGACTACAATACGAGCAGTACTTC	CASSESGFGLQYEQYF
TRBJ2-1	TRBV11-2	few	.	TGTGCCAGCAGCTTGGCACAGCTTTACAATGAGCAGTTCTTC	CASSLAQLYNEQFF
TRBJ1-5	TRBV29-1	many	TRBD1	TGCAGCGTTTGGGACAGAGGAAACAATCAGCCCCAGCATTTT	CSVWDRGNNQPQHF
TRBJ1-4	TRBV10-3	many	.	TGTGCCATCAGTGAACGGGGGGAAGATGAAAAACTGTTTTTT	CAISERGEDEKLFF
TRBJ2-7	TRBV18	many	.	TGTGCCAGCTCACCTAATAAGGGCGAGCAGTACTTC	CASSPNKGEQYF
TRBJ2-4	TRBV5-6	many	TRBD1	TGTGCCAGCAGCTCCTGGACAGGGCCCAAAAACATTCAGTACTTC	CASSSWTGPKNIQYF
TRBJ1-2	TRBV5-5	.	.	TGTGCCAGCAGCTTGACAGCTAACTATGGCTACACCTTC	CASSLTANYGYTF
TRBJ2-7	TRBV4-1	few	TRBD1	TGCGCCAGCAGCCCCCTGCTGGGACAGGGGGCCTACGAGCAGTACTTC	CASSPLLGQGAYEQYF
TRBJ1-1	TRBV28	many	.	TGTGCCAGTGTGTGGGGAGGGACTGAAGCTTTCTTT	CASVWGGTEAFF
TRBJ1-2	TRBV6-2/TRBV6-3	.	.	TGTGCCAGCAGTTACAGGGCAGCCTTTGATGGCTACACCTTC	CASSYRAAFDGYTF
TRBJ1-6	TRBV29-1	many	TRBD1	TGCAGCGTTAGCACAGGGGGAGGATCACCCCTCCACTTT	CSVSTGGGSPLHF
TRBJ2-7	TRBV18	.	.	TGTGCCAGCTCACCCGGGACTTCCAAATACGAGCAGTACTTC	CASSPGTSKYEQYF
TRBJ2-5	TRBV7-7	many	.	TGTGCTAGCAGCTTAGCGACTAGGGGGGAGACCCAGTACTTC	CASSLATRGETQYF
TRBJ1-2	TRBV7-2	few	TRBD1	TGTGCCAGCAGCCAATCGGGACAGCCGGGCTACACCTTC	CASSQSGQPGYTF
TRBJ2-3	TRBV5-1	few	.	TGCGCCAGCAGCAGGCCGGGGGATACGCAGTATTTT	CASSRPGDTQYF
TRBJ2-4	TRBV6-1	.	.	TGTGCCAGCAGTGACAGGGACGCCAAAAACATTCAGTACTTC	CASSDRDAKNIQYF
TRBJ2-2	TRBV29-1	many	.	TGCAGCGTTGAAGGCCAGAACACCGGGGAGCTGTTTTTT	CSVEGQNTGELFF
TRBJ1-6	TRBV20-1	many	TRBD1	TGCAGTGCTCGCCGGGACAGGGGGCCAACACCCCTCCACTTT	CSARRDRGPTPLHF